A single sample gave rise to the 20 T cell receptor beta chains below, sequenced in a study of Ad26.COV2.S vaccination and SARS-CoV-2 variants. As for treatment: roughly 20 received Ad26.COV2.S at low or high dose, single or two shots; 5 received placebo; per-sample allocation not given. Day 63 after the first injection of vaccine or placebo was the sampling time. Using immunoSEQ multiplex PCR, the repertoire was profiled, and TCRdb retains in-frame clones only, with some absent. The table records approximately 300,000 clones, around four fifths of them present only once. Sample: peripheral blood, taken in a trial of Ad26.COV2.S vaccine versus placebo. The receptors shown here come from a person aged 18 to 65 who received the Ad26.COV2.S COVID-19 vaccine or a placebo.

This chain uses TRBV6-5 with TRBJ1-1, with a possible D match to TRBD1 (5 bases). V lost 6 bases to trimming and J lost 1 base, with 9 bases between them. The CDR3 has 13 residues. Looked up from germline, CDR1 is MNHEY and CDR2 is SVGAGI. CDR3 in amino acids: CASRGTGNTEAFF. The CDR3 DNA reads TGTGCCAGCAGGGGGACGGGGAACACTGAAGCTTTCTTT.

The J gene is TRBJ2-5, the V gene TRBV7-8, with TRBD2 as a possible D gene (7 bases). V was trimmed by 1 base and J by 3 bases, leaving 12 bases between them. Germline V gives CDR1 SGHVS, CDR2 FQNEAQ. This CDR3 comprises 15 residues. In DNA, the CDR3 is TGTGCCAGCAGCTTAGTAGAGGGGGGGAAAGAGACCCAGTACTTC. Translated: CASSLVEGGKETQYF.

In regard to this clone: A much larger clonotype is one base distant, so this may be a read error. The rearrangement joins TRBV12-3 or TRBV12-4 to TRBJ1-6; D gene ambiguous. Between the trimmed V and J ends, which lost 2 bases and 7 bases, there was a span of 6 bases. The CDR3 length is 13 residues. The CDR3 loop is CASSLMRNSPLHF. The CDR3 nucleotides read TGTGCCAGCAGTTTAATGCGGAATTCACCCCTCCACTTT.

This sequence joins TRBV28 and TRBJ2-2, with 7 bases aligning to TRBD2. Losses at the gene ends were 6 bases for V and 4 bases for J; bases not matched to a gene: 5. This CDR3 has 14 amino acids. CDR1 is MDHEN and CDR2 is SYDVKM in the germline V gene. The CDR3 sequence: CASSPSGGTGELFF. In DNA form, the CDR3 reads TGTGCCAGCAGCCCTTCGGGGGGCACCGGGGAGCTGTTTTTT.

The V call is TRBV6-1, the J call TRBJ2-1; D not certain. Trimming stripped 3 bases from V and 7 bases from J, with 7 bases between. The CDR3 totals 12 residues. Germline CDR1 and CDR2: MNHNS and SASEGT. CDR3 region: CASSDSFNEQFF. CDR3 nucleotide sequence: TGTGCCAGCAGTGACAGTTTTAATGAGCAGTTCTTC.

The chain carries TRBV5-4 and TRBJ2-7, with 10 bases that match TRBD1. Germline V CDR1 and CDR2: SGHNT, YYREEE (reference sequence). V lost 4 bases and J lost 3; bases outside the gene matches: 10. The CDR3 spans 16 residues. The CDR3 nucleotides are TGTGCCAGCAGCGCCTCATCGGGACAGGGGCACTACGAGCAGTACTTC. Translation: CASSASSGQGHYEQYF.

The chain joins TRBV9 to TRBJ1-5; no firm D call. CDR3 length: 15 residues. From germline, CDR1 is SGDLS and CDR2 YYNGEE. Trimming removed 2 bases at V and 1 base at J, with 10 bases between. CDR3 DNA sequence: TGTGCCAGCAGCGTCAGCAGCGGGAGCAATCAGCCCCAGCATTTT. It is translated as CASSVSSGSNQPQHF.

The chain is built from TRBV25-1 and TRBJ2-3, with TRBD2 matching over 14 bases. J gave up 2 bases and V 4 bases, and 5 bases lay outside the gene matches. Germline loops: CDR1 MGHDK, CDR2 SYGVNS. The CDR3 has 17 residues. For the CDR3, the DNA is TGTGCCAGCAGTGGACTAGCGGGGGGGGTGGACACAGATACGCAGTATTTT. As protein: CASSGLAGGVDTDTQYF.

The genes are TRBV11-2 and TRBJ2-7; 7 nucleotides match TRBD2. V dropped 6 bases and J dropped 3; count of bases not matched to a gene: 2. This CDR3 spans 12 amino acids. The germline gives CDR1 SGHAT, CDR2 FQNNGV. CDR3 in amino acids: CASSRGVYEQYF. The DNA of the CDR3 is TGTGCCAGCAGTCGGGGGGTCTACGAGCAGTACTTC.

This clone is a singleton in its sample. V gene TRBV18 combines with J gene TRBJ2-7, with 8 bases matching TRBD1. The CDR3 covers 13 residues. Trimming took 5 bases from V and 2 from J; bases not matched to a gene: 2. The V gene's germline CDR1 is KGHSH and CDR2 LQKENI. The CDR3 loop reads CASSAGQAYEQYF. CDR3 bases: TGTGCCAGCTCAGCGGGACAGGCCTACGAGCAGTACTTC.

The chain employs TRBV6-6 and TRBJ2-1, with no clear D. This CDR3 contains 12 residues. The V gene's germline CDR1 is MNHNY and CDR2 SVGAGI (reference sequence). V was cut by 6 bases and J by 8 bases, with 11 bases left in between. In DNA, the CDR3 is TGTGCCAGCAGCCTCTCGGGCCATGAGCAGTTCTTC. It yields the protein CASSLSGHEQFF.

The chain recombines TRBV5-1 with TRBJ2-7; D uncertain. The CDR3 has 11 amino acids. Germline V gene sequence: CDR1 SGHRS, CDR2 YFSETQ. Trimming pared 4 bases from V and 5 bases from J, leaving 7 bases between. CDR3 sequence: CASSTHNEQYF. As DNA, the CDR3 is TGCGCCAGCAGCACTCATAACGAGCAGTACTTC.

The chain couples TRBV24-1 to TRBJ1-5; 9 nucleotides line up with TRBD1. The germline CDR1 and CDR2 sequences are KGHDR and SFDVKD. J gave up 7 bases and V 3 bases, and 6 bases lay outside the gene matches. This CDR3 comprises 15 residues. The CDR3 loop reads CATSDKQGAGQPQHF. CDR3 bases: TGTGCCACCAGTGATAAACAGGGGGCAGGGCAGCCCCAGCATTTT.

This clone has a handful of counts. The chain links TRBV7-9 to TRBJ1-1, with D perhaps matching TRBD1 (6 bases). V was clipped by 5 bases and J by 5 bases, with 12 bases between them. Per germline, CDR1 SEHNR and CDR2 FQNEAQ (reference sequence). CDR3 length: 13 amino acids. The CDR3 nucleotides read TGTGCCAGCAGCATCGAAGGGGGGACTGAAGCTTTCTTT. Residues: CASSIEGGTEAFF.

V usage is TRBV5-8 and J usage is TRBJ2-1; 7 bases are a match to TRBD1. Germline lookup yields CDR1 SGHTS and CDR2 YDEGEE. This CDR3 is built from 15 residues. Trimming at V came to 2 bases and at J to 6 bases, leaving 8 bases not matched to a gene. The CDR3 nucleotides are TGTGCCAGCAGCTTACGACAGGGTATAAGCAATGAGCAGTTCTTC. Translation: CASSLRQGISNEQFF.

The chain links TRBV9 to TRBJ2-1; no firm D call. Germline V gives CDR1 SGDLS, CDR2 YYNGEE. Between the trimmed V and J ends, which lost 0 bases and 0 bases, there was a span of 1 base. CDR3 size: 13 residues. The CDR3 sequence: CASSVASYNEQFF. DNA of the CDR3: TGTGCCAGCAGCGTAGCCTCCTACAATGAGCAGTTCTTC.

The rearrangement links TRBV28 to TRBJ2-7, with TRBD1 matching over 10 bases. V dropped 2 bases and J dropped 1; count of bases not matched to a gene: 14. The CDR3 runs 19 residues. Germline assignment: CDR1 MDHEN and CDR2 SYDVKM. In DNA, the CDR3 is TGTGCCAGCAGTTTACGACAGGGGGCGCGCGGTTATTGGTCCTACGAGCAGTACTTC. Its translation is CASSLRQGARGYWSYEQYF.

This clone was observed a few times. The CDR3 sequence: CASSRIFDSPGELFF. CDR3 coding DNA: TGTGCCAGCAGCCGCATATTCGACAGCCCCGGGGAGCTGTTTTTT. The genes are TRBV11-2 and TRBJ2-2, with D maybe TRBD1 (5 bases). The germline gives CDR1 SGHAT, CDR2 FQNNGV. This CDR3 is 15 amino acids long. The ends were cut back, 5 bases at V and 6 bases at J, with 16 bases in the middle.

The CDR3 here is CASSIQGQSEAFF. CDR3 DNA: TGTGCCAGTAGTATACAAGGACAAAGCGAAGCTTTCTTT. The gene calls are TRBV19 and TRBJ1-1, with TRBD1 as a possible D gene (5 bases). CDR3 size: 13 residues. Germline CDR1 reads LNHDA; CDR2 reads SQIVND (reference sequence). V was shortened by 2 bases and J by 8 bases, with 12 bases between the two germline ends. Full variable domain (remainder filled in from reference TRBV19 and TRBJ1-1): DGGITQSPKYLFRKEGQNVTLSCEQNLNHDAMYWYRQDPGQGLRLIYYSQIVNDFQKGDIAEGYSVSREKKESFPLTVTSAQKNPTAFYLCASSIQGQSEAFFGQGTRLTVV.

This chain links TRBV27 with TRBJ2-2; 9 nucleotides line up with TRBD2. The germline gives CDR1 MNHEY, CDR2 SMNVEV (reference sequence). The CDR3 extends over 16 amino acids. V shed 4 bases and J 7 bases; nucleotides not matched to a gene: 10. CDR3 sequence (DNA): TGTGCCAGCAGTTCCCCTCCGGGACTAGCAGTCGGGGAGCTGTTTTTT. Translating gives CASSSPPGLAVGELFF.